Presented here are 30 T cell receptor beta chains from one specimen sequenced in a study of cytomegalovirus exposure and HLA in healthy donors. It was with 60 Vbeta and 13 Jbeta primers that the PCR ran. TCRdb's table, derived via immunoSEQ multiplex PCR, lists solely in-frame clones and lacks some. The profile covers 100,000 to 150,000 clones, with 72% appearing a single time and approximately 3.9% taken by the ten largest. Material: PBMCs. The origin of the receptors is a man aged 45-65 years in good health and CMV-seropositive.

CDR3 bases: TGTGCCAGCAGCGTAGGACAGTTGGATGGCTACACCTTC. The encoded protein is CASSVGQLDGYTF. J is TRBJ1-2 and V is TRBV11-2; D is possibly TRBD1 (6 bases). The germline CDR1 and CDR2 sequences are SGHAT and FQNNGV. V lost 5 bases and J lost 6, with 13 bases in between. The CDR3 is 13 amino acids.

This clone turned up a few times. The chain combines TRBV6-1 with TRBJ2-7, with 8 bases fitting TRBD2. With V trimmed by 8 bases and J by 4 bases, 10 bases remained unmatched. This CDR3 comprises 14 residues. The germline V gene has CDR1 MNHNS and CDR2 SASEGT. In nucleotides, the CDR3 is TGTGCCAGCCAGCGGGGGCCGCTGCAGTACGAGCAGTACTTC. Protein product: CASQRGPLQYEQYF.

The sample holds a few counts of this clone. The chain links TRBV7-2 to TRBJ2-7, with 8 bases fitting TRBD1. Germline V gene data show CDR1 as SGHTA and CDR2 as FQGNSA. The length of the CDR3 is 13 residues. V lost 3 bases, J lost 4 bases, and 2 bases stayed unmatched. CDR3 coding DNA: TGTGCCAGCAGCTTGACAGGGGCGTACGAGCAGTACTTC. It translates to CASSLTGAYEQYF.

This chain joins TRBV19 and TRBJ2-1; D is uncertain. Germline assignment: CDR1 LNHDA and CDR2 SQIVND (reference sequence). This CDR3 has 15 amino acids. The V gene lost 5 bases and the J gene lost 0 bases, with 11 bases spanning the gap. The CDR3 here is CASSRSTISYNEQFF. CDR3 nucleotides: TGTGCCAGTAGTCGGAGCACCATCTCCTACAATGAGCAGTTCTTC.

This chain joins TRBV6-5 and TRBJ2-5; D possibly corresponds to TRBD2 (5 bases). Near its end, the DNA agrees better with TRBJ2-7, so the J call may be wrong. The germline gives CDR1 MNHEY, CDR2 SVGAGI. The CDR3 is 11 residues long. This CDR3 reads CAVGGLYEQYF. DNA for the CDR3: TGTGCAGTCGGCGGGTTGTACGAGCAGTACTTC.

The chain uses TRBV18 and TRBJ1-1; 8 bases align to TRBD1. The V gene end was trimmed by 3 bases and the J gene end by 4 bases; junction bases not matched to a gene: 4. The CDR3 length is 14 residues. Germline values: CDR1 KGHSH, CDR2 LQKENI. The CDR3 DNA reads TGTGCCAGCTCACCCCTTACAGGGGGCACTGAAGCTTTCTTT. Its translation is CASSPLTGGTEAFF.

This chain joins TRBV5-1 and TRBJ2-2; the D gene is possibly TRBD1 (5 bases). This CDR3 is 15 amino acids long. V was cut by 3 bases and J by 1 base, with 10 bases left in between. The V gene's germline CDR1 is SGHRS and CDR2 YFSETQ. The CDR3 sequence is CASSSTGQNTGELFF. CDR3 nucleotide sequence: TGCGCCAGCAGCTCGACCGGACAGAACACCGGGGAGCTGTTTTTT.

CDR3 nucleotides: TGCGCCAGCAGCTCACCCGGACAGGATGGCTACACCTTC. Its protein is CASSSPGQDGYTF. The gene calls are TRBV5-1 and TRBJ1-2, with TRBD1 identical over 7 bases. CDR1 SGHRS and CDR2 YFSETQ come from the germline V gene. There are 13 residues in the CDR3. Trimming cost V 3 bases and J 6 bases; bases outside gene matches: 5.

The J gene is TRBJ2-1, the V gene TRBV11-1, with TRBD2 identical over 14 bases. CDR1 SGHAT and CDR2 FQDESV come from the germline V gene (reference sequence). The CDR3 sequence is 15 residues long. The junction had 2 bases not matched to a gene; V was cut back by 1 base and J by 9 bases. CDR3 in amino acids: CASSLGLAGGGEQFF. In nucleotides, the CDR3 is TGTGCCAGCAGCTTAGGACTAGCGGGAGGGGGTGAGCAGTTCTTC.

CDR3 sequence reads: CASSIPPATTEAFF. In nucleotides, the CDR3 is TGTGCCAGTAGTATTCCACCAGCGACGACTGAAGCTTTCTTT. The J gene is TRBJ1-1, the V gene TRBV19, with no clear D. Trimming pared 3 bases from V and 5 bases from J, leaving 13 bases between. CDR3 length: 14 residues. The germline CDR1 and CDR2 sequences are LNHDA and SQIVND (reference sequence).

In regard to this clone: This sample also contains other DNA sequences that code for the same CDR3. This rearrangement joins TRBV5-1 to TRBJ2-1; 12 bases align to TRBD2. From germline, CDR1 is SGHRS and CDR2 YFSETQ. The CDR3 runs to 16 residues. J lost 4 bases, V lost 1 base, and 3 bases had no gene match. The CDR3 coding sequence is TGCGCCAGCAGCTTGACTAGCGGGGGGTCATACAATGAGCAGTTCTTC. This codes for CASSLTSGGSYNEQFF.

The rearrangement links TRBV2 to TRBJ1-1; possibly TRBD1 for D (6 bases). The CDR3 totals 15 residues. CDR1 SNHLY and CDR2 FYNNEI come from the germline V gene. Trimming cost V 6 bases and J 0 bases, with 14 bases left between them. The CDR3 DNA reads TGTGCCAGCAGAAGTACTGCAGGGGTGAACACTGAAGCTTTCTTT. It encodes CASRSTAGVNTEAFF.

CDR3 residues: CATSRDPGGAYNEQFF. For the CDR3, the DNA is TGTGCCACCAGCAGAGATCCCGGCGGAGCCTACAATGAGCAGTTCTTC. The gene calls are TRBV15 and TRBJ2-1; the D is unclear. This CDR3 spans 16 amino acids. The V and J ends lost 0 bases and 2 bases respectively, with 11 bases between them. The germline V gene encodes CDR1 LNHNV and CDR2 YYDKDF (reference sequence).

The chain has TRBV7-2 and TRBJ2-7, with D possibly being TRBD1 (5 bases). This CDR3 contains 13 residues. V lost 8 bases and J 4 bases, leaving 15 bases between the germline ends. Per the germline V gene, CDR1 is SGHTA and CDR2 is FQGNSA. CDR3 DNA: TGTGCCAGCCGGCCCGCTCAGGGTTACGAGCAGTACTTC. Its protein product is CASRPAQGYEQYF.

Worth noting for this clone: Other DNA variants within this sample encode the same CDR3. V is TRBV7-9 and J is TRBJ1-6; 7 bases agree with TRBD1. The V and J ends lost 0 bases and 9 bases, in that order; junction bases with no gene match: 5. Per the germline V gene, CDR1 is SEHNR and CDR2 is FQNEAQ (reference sequence). The CDR3 sequence is 15 residues long. CDR3 nucleotides: TGTGCCAGCAGCTTAGCGCTGACAGGGAGTTCACCCCTCCACTTT. It encodes CASSLALTGSSPLHF.

This chain connects TRBV5-4 to TRBJ2-5; the match to TRBD1 covers 9 bases. V shed 6 bases, J shed 5 bases, and the junction held 11 bases outside the gene matches. In germline, CDR1 is SGHNT, CDR2 YYREEE (reference sequence). The CDR3 extends over 15 amino acids. The CDR3 loop reads CASIKQGARGETQYF. Written as DNA, the CDR3 is TGTGCCAGCATAAAACAGGGGGCAAGGGGGGAGACCCAGTACTTC.

The chain combines TRBV7-9 with TRBJ2-2, with TRBD1 as a possible D gene (6 bases). From germline, CDR1 is SEHNR and CDR2 FQNEAQ (reference sequence). V dropped 4 bases and J dropped 8 bases, with 20 bases sitting between them. There are 16 residues in the CDR3. The CDR3 sequence: CASSSSRGSLAGELFF. CDR3 nucleotides: TGTGCCAGCAGCTCGTCCAGGGGCTCGCTCGCGGGGGAGCTGTTTTTT.

The table lists this clone with a few counts. V and J are TRBV5-1 and TRBJ2-1; 7 nucleotides align to TRBD1. The junction had 9 bases not matched to a gene; V was cut back by 2 bases and J by 4 bases. This CDR3 has 16 amino acids. The germline gives CDR1 SGHRS, CDR2 YFSETQ. DNA of the CDR3: TGCGCCAGCAGCTTTGGAACAGGGGCGGTGTACAATGAGCAGTTCTTC. This translates into CASSFGTGAVYNEQFF.

The gene calls are TRBV9 and TRBJ2-1; D possibly corresponds to TRBD2 (5 bases). Trimming took off 0 bases at V and 10 bases at J, with 8 bases between the two ends. In germline, CDR1 is SGDLS, CDR2 YYNGEE. There are 12 residues in the CDR3. The CDR3 DNA follows: TGTGCCAGCAGCGTAGTACGCGGGGAGCAGTTCTTC. Its protein product is CASSVVRGEQFF.

The V call is TRBV9, the J call TRBJ2-1, with TRBD1 identical over 7 bases. J lost 5 bases, V lost 0 bases, and 8 bases had no gene match. The germline V gene encodes CDR1 SGDLS and CDR2 YYNGEE. The CDR3 has 16 residues. CDR3 loop: CASSVAGQDRNNEQFF. CDR3 nucleotides: TGTGCCAGCAGCGTAGCCGGACAGGACCGAAACAATGAGCAGTTCTTC.

The genes are TRBV2 and TRBJ2-5; TRBD1 matches at 7 bases. Germline V lookup: CDR1 SNHLY, CDR2 FYNNEI. The junction had 4 bases not matched to a gene; V was cut back by 6 bases and J by 3 bases. The CDR3 spans 13 residues. In DNA, the CDR3 is TGTGCCAGCAGAGTCGACAGGGAAGAGACCCAGTACTTC. This sequence encodes CASRVDREETQYF.

The V gene is TRBV9, the J gene TRBJ2-3, with 8 nucleotides matching TRBD2. The CDR3 contains 15 residues. Trimming at V came to 3 bases and at J to 5 bases, leaving 8 bases not matched to a gene. Germline CDR1 and CDR2: SGDLS and YYNGEE. CDR3 region: CASSARLALRDTQYF. The DNA for the CDR3 is TGTGCCAGCAGCGCCCGACTAGCGTTACGAGATACGCAGTATTTT.

This clone has just one count. The chain employs TRBV19 and TRBJ2-3, with TRBD2 identical over 13 bases. V lost 5 bases and J lost 4; bases outside the gene matches: 9. This CDR3 is 17 amino acids long. Germline V lookup: CDR1 LNHDA, CDR2 SQIVND (reference sequence). The CDR3 reads CASSSTGLAGDADTQYF. The CDR3 nucleotides read TGTGCCAGTAGTTCGACCGGACTAGCGGGGGATGCAGATACGCAGTATTTT.

CDR3 loop: CATDDIRDTEAFF. CDR3 in DNA: TGTGCCACCGACGATATTCGGGACACTGAAGCTTTCTTT. This chain connects TRBV6-1 to TRBJ1-1; D gene unclear. The CDR3 is 13 amino acids. V lost 10 bases and J lost 3, with 15 bases in between. From germline, CDR1 is MNHNS and CDR2 SASEGT.

This clone was counted a few times. The rearrangement joins TRBV27 to TRBJ1-1; 7 nucleotides line up with TRBD1. The germline V gene encodes CDR1 MNHEY and CDR2 SMNVEV (reference sequence). The CDR3 runs 14 residues. The V gene end was trimmed by 2 bases and the J gene end by 4 bases; junction bases not matched to a gene: 4. The CDR3 protein is CASSLSRGFTEAFF. CDR3 DNA: TGTGCCAGCAGTTTAAGCAGGGGGTTCACTGAAGCTTTCTTT.

The chain recombines TRBV28 with TRBJ2-7, with 13 bases matching TRBD2. Germline CDR1 and CDR2: MDHEN and SYDVKM. V lost 4 bases and J lost 3; bases outside the gene matches: 15. CDR3 length: 19 amino acids. The CDR3 DNA is TGTGCCAGCAGTTACCCGGCACTAGCGGGGGGGCCTAGTAACTACGAGCAGTACTTC. Translating gives CASSYPALAGGPSNYEQYF.

This chain uses TRBV13 with TRBJ1-4; 9 nucleotides line up with TRBD1. Germline-derived CDR1 and CDR2 are PRHDT and FYEKMQ (reference sequence). V trimming: 4 bases; J trimming: 5 bases; junction bases outside the gene matches: 2. The CDR3 consists of 14 residues. CDR3: CASSSGQGNEKLFF. CDR3 coding DNA: TGTGCCAGCAGCTCCGGACAGGGGAATGAAAAACTGTTTTTT.

V gene TRBV11-2 combines with J gene TRBJ2-7, with a possible D match to TRBD2 (6 bases). Per germline, CDR1 SGHAT and CDR2 FQNNGV. The V end was cut by 1 base, the J end by 2 bases, with 9 bases between. The CDR3 is 14 residues long. CDR3 amino acids: CASSLGWGAYEQYF. CDR3 coding DNA: TGTGCCAGCAGCTTAGGTTGGGGGGCCTACGAGCAGTACTTC.

CDR3 nucleotides: TGTGCCAGCAGTTTAGTGCTAGCGGGCTCCTCTGGGGCCAACGTCCTGACTTTC. Protein: CASSLVLAGSSGANVLTF. The gene calls are TRBV28 and TRBJ2-6; the match to TRBD2 covers 8 bases. The V gene's germline CDR1 is MDHEN and CDR2 SYDVKM. Germline trimming cut 2 bases from V and 0 bases from J; bases unmatched to any gene: 6. CDR3 length equals 18 residues.

On this clone itself: One end of the junction is discordant with germline, which a read error may explain. The chain employs TRBV5-4 and TRBJ1-2; TRBD1 matches 7 bases. The CDR3 length is 14 residues. CDR1 SGHNT and CDR2 YYREEE come from the germline V gene (reference sequence). The CDR3 spells CAGSSGTAYYGYTF. CDR3 DNA: TGTGCCGGCAGCTCCGGGACAGCCTACTATGGCTACACCTTC.